This T cell receptor (beta chain) was sequenced during a study of cytomegalovirus exposure and HLA in healthy donors. Turning to the study itself: Unique TCR beta sequences numbering about 100 million came from 150 million to 200 million T cells in an earlier analysis. Study results and caveats: In an earlier analysis, about 87% or about 30%: the productive usage of most TCR beta V segments.

PCR employed 60 Vbeta and 13 Jbeta primers. The table came from immunoSEQ multiplex PCR; TCRdb's copy has only in-frame clones and leaves some out. The table has 130,000 to 150,000 clones, about four fifths seen once; the top ten hold over 2%. The CDR3 extends over 14 amino acids. Germline V gene data show CDR1 as MNHEY and CDR2 as SVGAGI. The germline V and J ends were trimmed by 8 bases and 5 bases, with 18 bases remaining between them. For this clone: Antigen unknown.

The V gene is TRBV6-5, the J gene TRBJ1-1; TRBD1 might be the D (5 bases). The specimen sequenced was PBMCs. This sequence originates from a man aged 30 to 39 in good health and CMV-seronegative. The chain's CDR3 is CASGAVGGGTEAFF. The CDR3 nucleotides read TGTGCCAGCGGCGCGGTGGGGGGGGGAACTGAAGCTTTCTTT.